The clone carrying this T cell receptor beta chain was picked up many times. The entry originates in a study of regulatory T cells in long-lasting Graves disease. Germline loops: CDR1 MNHEY, CDR2 SVGEGT. CDR3 size: 15 residues. V lost 5 bases and J lost 2, with 16 bases in between. Specified time point: persistent/refractory GD, antithyroid drugs over 5 years with positive TRAb. PBMCs provided the RNA from which the TCR library was made. Researchers made TCR beta libraries by using iRepertoire HTBI primers and running Arm-PCR on CDR3 regions. Authors' analysis steps: Sample data revealed about 60 TRBV and under 15 TRBJ segments. One entry per CDR3 protein, called by TCRdb with MiXCR from the multiplex PCR reads. TCRdb's processing, not the authors' own work, is the source of the V and J calls. This sample carries roughly 300,000 distinct CDR3 sequences, about 20% of them seen once, and the ten largest clones take roughly 29%.

The sample here was peripheral blood mononuclear cells (PBMCs), taken when the disease was refractory, from a patient treated with antithyroid drugs. The chain carries TRBV6-2 or TRBV6-3 and TRBJ2-7, with D perhaps TRBD2 (6 bases). This receptor was obtained from a female donor with Graves disease. CDR3 region: CASSERGGTPYEQYF. The DNA for the CDR3 is TGTGCCAGCAGTGAACGGGGAGGAACCCCCTACGAGCAGTACTTC.